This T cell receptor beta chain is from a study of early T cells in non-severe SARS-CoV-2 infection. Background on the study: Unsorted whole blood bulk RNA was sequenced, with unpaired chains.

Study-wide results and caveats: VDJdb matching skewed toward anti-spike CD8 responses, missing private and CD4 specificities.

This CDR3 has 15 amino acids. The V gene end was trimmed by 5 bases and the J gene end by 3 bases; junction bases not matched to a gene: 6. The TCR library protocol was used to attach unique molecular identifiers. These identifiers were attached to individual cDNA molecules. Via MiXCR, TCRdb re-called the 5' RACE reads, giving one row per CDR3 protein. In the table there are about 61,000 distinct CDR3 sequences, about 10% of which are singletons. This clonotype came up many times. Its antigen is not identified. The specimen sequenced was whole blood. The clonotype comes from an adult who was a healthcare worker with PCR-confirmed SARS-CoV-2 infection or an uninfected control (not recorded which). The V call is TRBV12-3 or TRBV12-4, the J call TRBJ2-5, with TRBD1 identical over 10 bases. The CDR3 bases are TGTGCCAGCAGTACCCGGGACAGGGGTGAAGAGACCCAGTACTTC. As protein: CASSTRDRGEETQYF.